A single T cell receptor beta chain is shown here with its context. With random hexamers, reverse transcription was performed on roughly 0.45 to 1 ug of RNA. Via MiXCR, TCRdb re-called the immunoSEQ multiplex PCR reads, giving one row per CDR3 protein. The data hold a few hundred thousand distinct CDR3 sequences, with 70% to 90% observed a single time. Sequencing of TCR beta was performed on blood CD8+ T cells and on blood CD4+ T cells. Stable or active relapsing-remitting multiple sclerosis, untreated and meeting revised McDonald criteria, defined the controls. Bulk CD8+ and CD4+ cells came from magnetic negative isolation; CD8+ TEMRA by FACS. The entry originates in a study of CD8 T cells in Susac syndrome. Trimming pared 2 bases from V and 1 base from J, leaving 6 bases between. The germline CDR1 and CDR2 sequences are MDHEN and SYDVKM. This CDR3 has 14 residues.

The TCR comes from a human donor with multiple sclerosis. The sequenced sample consisted of CD8+ T cells from PBMCs. The chain combines TRBV28 with TRBJ1-3, with D unclear. In nucleotides, the CDR3 is TGTGCCAGCAGTTTAGTAGGTTCTGGAAACACCATATATTTT. It yields the protein CASSLVGSGNTIYF.